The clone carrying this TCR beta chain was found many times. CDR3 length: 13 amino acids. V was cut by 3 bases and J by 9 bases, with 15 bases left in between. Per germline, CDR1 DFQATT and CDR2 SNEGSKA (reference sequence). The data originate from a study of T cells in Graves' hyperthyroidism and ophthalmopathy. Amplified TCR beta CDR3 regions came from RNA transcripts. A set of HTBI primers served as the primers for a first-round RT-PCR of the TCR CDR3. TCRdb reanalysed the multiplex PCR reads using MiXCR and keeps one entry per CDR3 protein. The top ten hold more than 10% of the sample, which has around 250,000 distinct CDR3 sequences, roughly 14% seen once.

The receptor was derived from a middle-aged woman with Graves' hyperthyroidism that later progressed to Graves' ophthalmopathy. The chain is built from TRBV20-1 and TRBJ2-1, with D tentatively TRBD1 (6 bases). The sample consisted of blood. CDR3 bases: TGCAGTGCTAGGAGGGGAGTAGGGGGTGAGCAGTTCTTC. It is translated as CSARRGVGGEQFF.